Listed below are T cell receptor beta chains from one sample, sequenced in a study of cytomegalovirus exposure and HLA in healthy donors. Sequenced by immunoSEQ multiplex PCR; TCRdb stores in-frame clones only, minus some. The table lists 90,000 to 130,000 clones, with 6.8% in the top ten. The sequencing input was PBMCs. These receptor sequences come from a man aged 35-49 years in good health and CMV-seropositive. Each CDR3 is given with its conserved first and last residue. D genes are given only for firm matches.

CDR3 length	V gene	J gene	D gene	CDR3 DNA	CDR3 protein
15	TRBV15	TRBJ2-5	TRBD1	TGTGCCACCAGCGATCTTAGACAGGGCGGAGAGACCCAGTACTTC	CATSDLRQGGETQYF
13	TRBV23-1	TRBJ2-7	-	TGCGCCATCCCAATGGAGCGTATGCACGAGCAGTACTTC	CAIPMERMHEQYF
12	TRBV29-1	TRBJ1-2	-	TGCAGCGTTGAAATCGGGGGGGAGGGGCACACCTTC	CSVEIGGEGHTF
17	TRBV5-4	TRBJ2-3	TRBD2	TGTGCCAGCAGCCTCGGCCGTAGCGGGAGTATCACAGATACGCAGTATTTT	CASSLGRSGSITDTQYF
13	TRBV6-5	TRBJ1-2	TRBD1	TGTGCCAGCGGACAGGAACGGTACTATGGCTACACCTTC	CASGQERYYGYTF
14	TRBV9	TRBJ2-7	TRBD1	TGTGCCAGCAGCGCCGGGACAGGGAACTACGAGCAGTACTTC	CASSAGTGNYEQYF
19	TRBV28	TRBJ2-1	-	TGTGCCAGCAGTTTATTTAGGGGGGACAGACAGTACTCCTACAATGAGCAGTTCTTC	CASSLFRGDRQYSYNEQFF
16	TRBV4-1	TRBJ1-3	-	TGCGCCAGCAAGTTTAGCCCGCAAAGCGCTGGAAACACCATATATTTT	CASKFSPQSAGNTIYF
16	TRBV11-1	TRBJ2-7	-	TGTGCCAGCAGCGGCCGGGACACTACCTCACCCTACGAGCAGTACTTC	CASSGRDTTSPYEQYF
13	TRBV29-1	TRBJ1-1	-	TGCAGCGTTGGGGGGCGCATGAACACTGAAGCTTTCTTT	CSVGGRMNTEAFF
14	TRBV5-1	TRBJ1-1	TRBD1	TGCGCCAGCAACAGCAACAGGGGGAACACTGAAGCTTTCTTT	CASNSNRGNTEAFF
16	TRBV19	TRBJ2-7	-	TGTGCCAGTAGCGCAATTTTAGCGTCTACCTCCTACGAGCAGTACTTC	CASSAILASTSYEQYF
15	TRBV5-6	TRBJ2-7	TRBD1	TGTGCCAGCAGCAATGACAGGGGTTCGACCTACGAGCAGTACTTC	CASSNDRGSTYEQYF
15	TRBV7-8	TRBJ1-5	-	TGTGCCAGCAGCTTAGTAGGGGCAAGCAATCAGCCCCAGCATTTT	CASSLVGASNQPQHF
16	TRBV27	TRBJ2-7	TRBD2	TGTGCCAGCAGTTTCCTTAGCGGGAGCAGCTCCTACGAGCAGTACTTC	CASSFLSGSSSYEQYF
16	TRBV11-3	TRBJ2-2	TRBD1	TGTGCCAGCAGCCGACAGGGGGGATCGAACACCGGGGAGCTGTTTTTT	CASSRQGGSNTGELFF
13	TRBV28	TRBJ1-5	TRBD1	TGTGCCAGCAGCCCGGACAGGGTGCAGCCCCAGCATTTT	CASSPDRVQPQHF
14	TRBV9	TRBJ2-1	TRBD1	TGTGCCAGCAGCGAGTCCCGGACAGGCAATGAGCAGTTCTTC	CASSESRTGNEQFF
14	TRBV5-6	TRBJ1-2	TRBD1	TGTGCCAGCAGCTTCGGGGACAGTCCCTATGGCTACACCTTC	CASSFGDSPYGYTF
14	TRBV6-1	TRBJ2-2	-	TGTGCCAGCAGTGAAGCGCTACCGGCCGGGGAGCTGTTTTTT	CASSEALPAGELFF
14	TRBV10-3	TRBJ1-1	-	TGTGCCATCAGTATTACCGCGGGGAACACTGAAGCTTTCTTT	CAISITAGNTEAFF
16	TRBV4-3	TRBJ2-3	-	TGCGCCAGCAGCCAAGACGCCAGGGGGGCTACAGATACGCAGTATTTT	CASSQDARGATDTQYF
15	TRBV28	TRBJ2-7	TRBD1	TGTGCCAGCAGTCGACGACAGGGTTCGACCTACGAGCAGTACTTC	CASSRRQGSTYEQYF
13	TRBV29-1	TRBJ2-7	TRBD1	TGCAGCGTCCCGGGACAGGGGTCTCGGGAGCAGTACTTC	CSVPGQGSREQYF
16	TRBV30	TRBJ2-2	TRBD2	TGTGCCTGGAGTGTATTAGCGGGGCTGAAGTCCGGGGAGCTGTTTTTT	CAWSVLAGLKSGELFF
14	TRBV28	TRBJ2-3	-	TGTGCCAGCAGTGGGCAGTTTCTGACAGATACGCAGTATTTT	CASSGQFLTDTQYF
16	TRBV10-3	TRBJ2-3	-	TGTGCCATCAGTGAGTATCAGGGCTCTAGCACAGATACGCAGTATTTT	CAISEYQGSSTDTQYF
15	TRBV7-8	TRBJ1-4	TRBD1	TGTGCCAGCAGCATCTCCGGGACAGGGCGTGAAAAACTGTTTTTT	CASSISGTGREKLFF
15	TRBV25-1	TRBJ2-1	TRBD2	TGTGCCAGCAGTGGACTAGCGGGACCTTACAATGAGCAGTTCTTC	CASSGLAGPYNEQFF
14	TRBV4-1	TRBJ1-1	-	TGCGCCAGCAGCCAAGGACACCCAAACACTGAAGCTTTCTTT	CASSQGHPNTEAFF
14	TRBV6-1	TRBJ1-5	-	TGTGCCAGCAGTGAAGGCGGGGTGGACCAGCCCCAGCATTTT	CASSEGGVDQPQHF
14	TRBV11-1	TRBJ1-2	TRBD1	TGTGCCAGCAGCGCCCCGGGACAGCCTGAAGGCTACACCTTC	CASSAPGQPEGYTF
17	TRBV13	TRBJ2-3	TRBD2	TGTGCCAGCAGCCCCCAGACTAGCGGGAGGGGCACAGATACGCAGTATTTT	CASSPQTSGRGTDTQYF
15	TRBV25-1	TRBJ2-1	TRBD2	TGTGCCAGCAGTGGCCGGACTAGCGGATACAATGAGCAGTTCTTC	CASSGRTSGYNEQFF
14	TRBV7-9	TRBJ1-1	TRBD1	TGTGCCAGCAGCTTTCAGGGGGTGAACACTGAAGCTTTCTTT	CASSFQGVNTEAFF
15	TRBV30	TRBJ1-1	-	TGTGCCTGGAGCCCGTCCTTTTCCCGGGGGGCTGAAGCTTTCTTT	CAWSPSFSRGAEAFF
16	TRBV19	TRBJ1-1	-	TGTGCCAGTAGTATCTCCGGGGAAAGGTTACTCTCTGAAGCTTTCTTT	CASSISGERLLSEAFF
14	TRBV6-6	TRBJ1-1	TRBD1	TGTGCCAGCAGTCCGGACAGGGGAGGGACTGAAGCTTTCTTT	CASSPDRGGTEAFF
16	TRBV27	TRBJ2-1	TRBD2	TGTGCCAGCAGTCGGTATAGCGGGAGGGCCGGAAATGAGCAGTTCTTC	CASSRYSGRAGNEQFF
14	TRBV10-1	TRBJ2-2	-	TGCGCCAGCAGACAGGGTCTGAACACCGGGGAGCTGTTTTTT	CASRQGLNTGELFF
13	TRBV7-9	TRBJ2-7	-	TGTGCCAGCAGCTTAGGGGCATACTACGAGCAGTACTTC	CASSLGAYYEQYF
14	TRBV4-3	TRBJ1-2	-	TGCGCCAGCAGCCAAGAAACCGGGAACTATGGCTACACCTTC	CASSQETGNYGYTF
14	TRBV9	TRBJ2-7	-	TGTGCCAGCAGCCCTCAGGGAAGCCCCTACGAGCAGTACTTC	CASSPQGSPYEQYF
17	TRBV6-1	TRBJ2-1	TRBD1	TGTGCCAGCAGTGAAAGGGGGTGGGGGACAGACCACAATGAGCAGTTCTTC	CASSERGWGTDHNEQFF
17	TRBV18	TRBJ2-3	TRBD2	TGTGCCAGCTCACCATCTGGTATGGTTAGCGGGAAAGATACGCAGTATTTT	CASSPSGMVSGKDTQYF
14	TRBV5-1	TRBJ1-2	-	TGCGCCAGCAGCGCTCCACAGGACAACTATGGCTACACCTTC	CASSAPQDNYGYTF